The 26 T cell receptor beta chains below come from one sample, sequenced in a study of cytomegalovirus exposure and HLA in healthy donors. Primers for the PCR totalled 60 Vbeta and 13 Jbeta. Some clones are missing from TCRdb's copy, which holds only in-frame ones; the method was immunoSEQ multiplex PCR. This sample's clone table lists about 200,000 clones. What was sequenced was PBMCs. The receptors stem from a girl aged 2-10 years in good health and CMV-seropositive.

The CDR3, as DNA: TGTGCCAGCAGTAGAGCAGGGTTTCCTGAAGCTTTCTTT. The encoded protein is CASSRAGFPEAFF. The gene calls are TRBV25-1 and TRBJ1-1, with a possible D match to TRBD1 (5 bases). The CDR3 has 13 residues. Germline V gives CDR1 MGHDK, CDR2 SYGVNS. With 5 bases removed from V and 6 bases from J, the gap between germline ends came to 13 bases.

This chain uses TRBV1 with TRBJ2-5; the tabulated D call, TRBD2, remains unverified against the DNA. TRBV1 is a listed pseudogene. The CDR3 runs to 19 residues. The CDR3, as DNA: TGCACCAGCAGCCAAGGGCCAGGTTGGCGTATGGGGAGGCAAGAGACCCAGTACTTC. Protein product: CTSSQGPGWRMGRQETQYF.

This rearrangement joins TRBV4-1 to TRBJ2-7, with D tentatively TRBD2 (5 bases). The germline V gene has CDR1 MGHRA and CDR2 YSYEKL. V was pared by 3 bases and J by 3 bases, with 30 bases between. This CDR3 has 20 residues. CDR3 sequence reads: CASSHTLGSRGALQIYEQYF. The CDR3 DNA is TGCGCCAGCAGCCACACGCTAGGTTCCCGGGGTGCCCTTCAGATCTACGAGCAGTACTTC.

The chain employs TRBV18 and TRBJ1-6; tentative D call: TRBD1 (5 bases). The germline V gene has CDR1 KGHSH and CDR2 LQKENI. The V end was cut by 5 bases, the J end by 8 bases, with 10 bases between. The CDR3 has 13 residues. CDR3 protein: CASSVDNHSPLHF. The CDR3 DNA reads as TGTGCCAGCTCAGTGGACAACCATTCACCCCTCCACTTT.

The V call is TRBV28, the J call TRBJ2-7, with 11 positions matching TRBD2. CDR1 is MDHEN, CDR2 SYDVKM, per germline. This CDR3 contains 14 residues. J gave up 2 bases and V 6 bases, and 3 bases lay outside the gene matches. The CDR3 spells CASRKTSGTYEQYF. Here the CDR3 DNA reads TGTGCCAGCAGGAAGACTAGCGGGACCTACGAGCAGTACTTC. Variable domain in full (rest from reference TRBV28 and TRBJ2-7): DVKVTQSSRYLVKRTGEKVFLECVQDMDHENMFWYRQDPGLGLRLIYFSYDVKMKEKGDIPEGYSVSREKKERFSLILESASTNQTSMYLCASRKTSGTYEQYFGPGTRLTVT.

The CDR3, as DNA: TGTGCCAGCAGTTCCCCGGCCGGGGGGGGGCACAATGAGCAGTTCTTC. Its protein is CASSSPAGGGHNEQFF. V is TRBV27 and J is TRBJ2-1; 8 bases are a match to TRBD2. This CDR3 contains 16 residues. Germline V gene sequence: CDR1 MNHEY, CDR2 SMNVEV (reference sequence). V shed 4 bases, J shed 5 bases, and the junction held 10 bases outside the gene matches.

The V and J genes are TRBV20-1 and TRBJ2-5, with D unclear. The length of the CDR3 is 11 residues. Between the trimmed V and J ends, which lost 6 bases and 0 bases, there was a span of 5 bases. The V gene's germline CDR1 is DFQATT and CDR2 SNEGSKA (reference sequence). The CDR3 nucleotides read TGCAGTGCCCGGGACCAAGAGACCCAGTACTTC. Translation: CSARDQETQYF.

The J gene is TRBJ2-2, the V gene TRBV18; D is unclear. The CDR3 is made up of 14 amino acids. The V gene's germline CDR1 is KGHSH and CDR2 LQKENI. The germline V and J ends were trimmed by 6 bases and 0 bases, with 8 bases remaining between them. In nucleotides, the CDR3 is TGTGCCAGCTCTAGTCATGCGAACACCGGGGAGCTGTTTTTT. It specifies CASSSHANTGELFF.

The rearrangement uses TRBV28 and TRBJ2-7; no definite D call. The CDR3 has 15 amino acids. Between the trimmed V and J ends, which lost 0 bases and 2 bases, there was a span of 11 bases. CDR1 is MDHEN, CDR2 SYDVKM, per germline. Here the CDR3 reads CASSLWGYLTYEQYF. Written as DNA, the CDR3 is TGTGCCAGCAGTTTATGGGGCTACCTTACCTACGAGCAGTACTTC.

The chain combines TRBV5-8 with TRBJ2-2; TRBD1 matches at 7 bases. CDR3 length: 15 residues. The V gene end was trimmed by 5 bases and the J gene end by 0 bases; junction bases not matched to a gene: 4. Looked up from germline, CDR1 is SGHTS and CDR2 is YDEGEE. As DNA, the CDR3 is TGTGCCAGCAGTTACGGGACAGCGAACACCGGGGAGCTGTTTTTT. It codes for CASSYGTANTGELFF.

This chain joins TRBV19 and TRBJ2-3; 7 bases map to TRBD1. Germline CDR1 is LNHDA and CDR2 is SQIVND (reference sequence). V shed 1 base and J 4 bases; nucleotides not matched to a gene: 8. The CDR3 has 16 residues. This CDR3 is CASSIGIGGLADTQYF. CDR3 bases: TGTGCCAGTAGTATAGGAATAGGGGGCTTGGCAGATACGCAGTATTTT.

CDR3 nucleotides: TGTGCCAGCAGCTACGGAAAGGGACTAGCGGGAGGTAATGAGCAGTTCTTC. It translates to CASSYGKGLAGGNEQFF. The chain is built from TRBV11-2 and TRBJ2-1, with 15 bases aligning to TRBD2. The CDR3 runs to 17 residues. V trimming: 4 bases; J trimming: 7 bases; junction bases outside the gene matches: 8. Germline loops: CDR1 SGHAT, CDR2 FQNNGV.

This chain connects TRBV11-2 to TRBJ2-3, with 12 bases matching TRBD2. CDR1 is SGHAT, CDR2 FQNNGV, per germline. This CDR3 is 19 amino acids long. Trimming cost V 0 bases and J 0 bases; bases outside gene matches: 7. CDR3 protein: CASSLDLWGTSGSTDTQYF. In DNA form, the CDR3 reads TGTGCCAGCAGCTTAGATCTCTGGGGGACTAGCGGGAGCACAGATACGCAGTATTTT.

The chain links TRBV6-1 to TRBJ2-3, with no clear D. V was pared by 3 bases and J by 1 base, with 11 bases between. This CDR3 contains 15 residues. Germline CDR1 and CDR2: MNHNS and SASEGT. The CDR3 DNA reads TGTGCCAGCAGTGAGAGAGAGCGAGGCACAGATACGCAGTATTTT. It translates to CASSERERGTDTQYF.

A word on this clone: In the same sample, other DNA sequences code for this CDR3. The rearrangement links TRBV11-3 to TRBJ2-7; TRBD1 aligns across 10 bases. CDR3 size: 15 residues. Germline V gene sequence: CDR1 SGHNT, CDR2 YENEEA. J gave up 4 bases and V 2 bases, and 5 bases lay outside the gene matches. The CDR3 nucleotides read TGTGCCAGCAGCTTAAGGACAGGGGGGATGTACGAGCAGTACTTC. This gives the protein CASSLRTGGMYEQYF.

The gene calls are TRBV7-6 and TRBJ1-3; 7 bases are a match to TRBD1. Losses at the gene ends were 2 bases for V and 0 bases for J; bases not matched to a gene: 10. There are 18 residues in the CDR3. Looked up from germline, CDR1 is SGHVS and CDR2 is FNYEAQ. CDR3 sequence reads: CASSLLPGQHISGNTIYF. The CDR3 nucleotides read TGTGCCAGCAGCTTACTTCCGGGACAGCACATCTCTGGAAACACCATATATTTT.

This chain joins TRBV7-2 and TRBJ2-1; no definite D call. Germline loops: CDR1 SGHTA, CDR2 FQGNSA. This CDR3 has 14 amino acids. The germline V and J ends were trimmed by 4 bases and 9 bases, with 16 bases remaining between them. The CDR3 DNA reads TGTGCCAGCAGCTATAAGAGAATAATTGGTGAGCAGTTCTTC. Translating gives CASSYKRIIGEQFF.

The chain combines TRBV28 with TRBJ2-7; maybe TRBD1 (6 bases). The V gene's germline CDR1 is MDHEN and CDR2 SYDVKM. CDR3 size: 13 residues. V dropped 10 bases and J dropped 4 bases, with 17 bases sitting between them. CDR3 coding DNA: TGTGCCATTCCGGGACACACCACATACGAGCAGTACTTC. Translation: CAIPGHTTYEQYF.

This chain uses TRBV13 with TRBJ2-5, with 13 bases matching TRBD2. CDR3 length: 17 amino acids. The junction had 11 bases not matched to a gene; V was cut back by 5 bases and J by 5 bases. Germline lookup yields CDR1 PRHDT and CDR2 FYEKMQ (reference sequence). The CDR3 loop is CASSQGTSGTRWETQYF. The CDR3 nucleotides read TGTGCCAGCAGCCAGGGGACTAGCGGGACGAGGTGGGAGACCCAGTACTTC.

Worth noting for this clone: This CDR3 is also generated by other DNA sequences in the sample. This chain joins TRBV28 and TRBJ1-1; no definite D call. This CDR3 is built from 14 residues. Germline CDR1 MDHEN, CDR2 SYDVKM. The V gene lost 2 bases and the J gene lost 0 bases, with 7 bases spanning the gap. This CDR3 reads CASSLGGLNTEAFF. The CDR3 DNA is TGTGCCAGCAGTTTAGGTGGGCTGAACACTGAAGCTTTCTTT. Full variable domain (rest looked up from reference TRBV28 and TRBJ1-1): DVKVTQSSRYLVKRTGEKVFLECVQDMDHENMFWYRQDPGLGLRLIYFSYDVKMKEKGDIPEGYSVSREKKERFSLILESASTNQTSMYLCASSLGGLNTEAFFGQGTRLTVV.

The chain recombines TRBV6-1 with TRBJ2-7; TRBD1 is a possible D gene (6 bases). This CDR3 spans 13 amino acids. V lost 3 bases and J 2 bases, leaving 8 bases between the germline ends. CDR1 MNHNS and CDR2 SASEGT come from the germline V gene. CDR3: CASSDRGPYEQYF. As DNA, the CDR3 is TGTGCCAGCAGTGACAGGGGACCCTACGAGCAGTACTTC.

J is TRBJ2-7 and V is TRBV28; 10 bases match TRBD1. CDR3 length: 15 amino acids. Germline V lookup: CDR1 MDHEN, CDR2 SYDVKM. The J segment lost 5 bases and the V segment lost 4 bases, leaving 8 bases of the junction unmatched. CDR3 coding DNA: TGTGCCAGCAGTTCCCCGGGACAGGGGTCCAACGAGCAGTACTTC. Encoded protein: CASSSPGQGSNEQYF.

The J gene is TRBJ2-3, the V gene TRBV7-2; D remains unclear. Deletions cut 5 bases from V and 4 bases from J, with 16 bases between. This CDR3 region has 15 residues. CDR1 is SGHTA and CDR2 is FQGNSA in the germline V gene. The CDR3 loop is CASSQQGAAADTQYF. As DNA, the CDR3 is TGTGCCAGCAGCCAGCAAGGTGCGGCGGCAGATACGCAGTATTTT.

The rearrangement links TRBV28 to TRBJ1-2; D is undetermined. Germline loops: CDR1 MDHEN, CDR2 SYDVKM. V was clipped by 3 bases and J by 5 bases, with 7 bases between them. The CDR3 is 12 residues long. The CDR3 spells CASSFRGYGYTF. DNA of the CDR3: TGTGCCAGCAGTTTTCGGGGATATGGCTACACCTTC.

The chain joins TRBV28 to TRBJ1-1; no clear D. The CDR3 has 14 residues. Trimming cost V 2 bases and J 1 base, with 8 bases left between them. Germline loops: CDR1 MDHEN, CDR2 SYDVKM. CDR3 bases: TGTGCCAGCAGTTTAACAGTCCGGAACACTGAAGCTTTCTTT. As protein: CASSLTVRNTEAFF. The variable domain in full, with the rest retrieved from reference TRBV28 and TRBJ1-1, is DVKVTQSSRYLVKRTGEKVFLECVQDMDHENMFWYRQDPGLGLRLIYFSYDVKMKEKGDIPEGYSVSREKKERFSLILESASTNQTSMYLCASSLTVRNTEAFFGQGTRLTVV.

The rearrangement uses TRBV4-1 and TRBJ1-1, with D uncertain. This CDR3 contains 12 residues. The germline V gene encodes CDR1 MGHRA and CDR2 YSYEKL. V shed 0 bases and J shed 8 bases, with 7 bases lying between them. The CDR3 here is CASSQERGEAFF. The CDR3 DNA follows: TGCGCCAGCAGCCAAGAACGGGGAGAAGCTTTCTTT.